This is a list of T cell receptor beta chains from one sample in a study of T cell repertoires in cytomegalovirus infection. Via MiXCR, TCRdb re-called the reads, giving one row per CDR3 protein. The sample shows about 830,000 distinct CDR3 sequences, approximately 32% of them seen only once. These receptors' targets are unknown. Specimen: cultured CD8+ T cells from PBMCs, collected from culture after CMV antigen stimulation. These receptors were collected from a human donor in good health (CMV status not recorded). Some clones in this sample may be carry-over from other donors' samples. Both conserved end residues are part of each CDR3. D genes are given only for firm matches. Where a row states a size, it is once, few, many or the class of an expanded clone; other rows omit it.

>TRBD1|TRBJ1-2|TRBV7-2|once
CASRPTGADYTF
TGTGCCAGCAGACCTACAGGGGCTGACTACACCTTC
>NA|TRBJ1-5|TRBV10-3|NA
CAISGGHSNQPQHF
TGTGCCATCAGTGGGGGACATAGCAATCAGCCCCAGCATTTT
>NA|TRBJ1-5|TRBV7-9|NA
CASSLALDQPQHF
TGTGCCAGCAGCTTAGCCTTGGATCAGCCCCAGCATTTT
>NA|TRBJ2-7|TRBV5-4|NA
CVSSLEGIFHEQYF
TGTGTCAGCAGCTTGGAAGGGATCTTCCACGAGCAGTACTTC
>NA|TRBJ2-5|TRBV9|NA
CASSVGGPETQYF
TGTGCCAGCAGCGTAGGGGGGCCGGAGACCCAGTACTTC
>NA|TRBJ1-5|TRBV10-2|few
CASSESGQPQHF
TGTGCCAGCAGTGAATCCGGGCAGCCCCAGCATTTT
>TRBD1|TRBJ1-5|TRBV6-1|many
CASSRDRPGQPQHF
TGTGCCAGCAGCCGGGACAGACCGGGACAGCCCCAGCATTTT
>NA|TRBJ1-1|TRBV7-3|few
CASSLIGYTEAFF
TGTGCCAGCAGCTTAATAGGGTACACTGAAGCTTTCTTT
>NA|TRBJ2-1|TRBV28|NA
CASSLTPSYNEQFF
TGTGCCAGCAGTCTGACTCCATCCTACAATGAGCAGTTCTTC
>NA|TRBJ1-6|TRBV6-5|few
CASSYGTTNSPLHF
TGTGCCAGCAGTTACGGGACAACAAATTCACCCCTCCACTTT